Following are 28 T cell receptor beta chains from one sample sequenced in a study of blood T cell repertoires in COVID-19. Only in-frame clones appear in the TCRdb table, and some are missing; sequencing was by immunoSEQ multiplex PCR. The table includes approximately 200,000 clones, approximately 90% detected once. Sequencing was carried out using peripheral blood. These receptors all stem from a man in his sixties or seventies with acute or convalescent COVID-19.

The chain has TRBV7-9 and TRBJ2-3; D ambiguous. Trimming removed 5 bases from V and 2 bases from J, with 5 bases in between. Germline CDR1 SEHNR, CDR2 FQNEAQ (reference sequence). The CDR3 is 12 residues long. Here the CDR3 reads CASSRVTDTQYF. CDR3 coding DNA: TGTGCCAGCAGCCGTGTCACAGATACGCAGTATTTT.

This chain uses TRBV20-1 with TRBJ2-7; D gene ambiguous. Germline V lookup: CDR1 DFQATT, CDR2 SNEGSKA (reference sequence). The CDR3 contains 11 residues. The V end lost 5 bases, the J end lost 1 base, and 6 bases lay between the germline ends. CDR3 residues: CSAQTSYEQYF. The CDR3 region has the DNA TGCAGTGCTCAAACATCCTACGAGCAGTACTTC.

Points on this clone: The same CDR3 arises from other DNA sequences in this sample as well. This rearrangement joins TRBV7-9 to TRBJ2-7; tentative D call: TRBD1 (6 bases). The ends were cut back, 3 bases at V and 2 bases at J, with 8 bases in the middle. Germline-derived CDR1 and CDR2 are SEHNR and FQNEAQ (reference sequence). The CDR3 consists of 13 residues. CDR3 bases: TGTGCCAGCAGCTTGCAGGGGCCCTACGAGCAGTACTTC. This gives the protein CASSLQGPYEQYF.

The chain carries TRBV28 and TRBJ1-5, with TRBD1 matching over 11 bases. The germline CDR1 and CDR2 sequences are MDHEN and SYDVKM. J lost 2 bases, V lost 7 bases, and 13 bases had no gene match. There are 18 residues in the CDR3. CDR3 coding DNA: TGTGCCAGCATCCAATCCTGGACAGGGGGCACGCGCAATCAGCCCCAGCATTTT. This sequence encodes CASIQSWTGGTRNQPQHF. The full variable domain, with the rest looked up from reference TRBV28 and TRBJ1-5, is DVKVTQSSRYLVKRTGEKVFLECVQDMDHENMFWYRQDPGLGLRLIYFSYDVKMKEKGDIPEGYSVSREKKERFSLILESASTNQTSMYLCASIQSWTGGTRNQPQHFGDGTRLSIL.

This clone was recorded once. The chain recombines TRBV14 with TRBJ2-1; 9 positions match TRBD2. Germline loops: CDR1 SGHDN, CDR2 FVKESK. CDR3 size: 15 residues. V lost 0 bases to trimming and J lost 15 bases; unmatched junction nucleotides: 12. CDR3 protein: CASSQDLPPSGVMFF. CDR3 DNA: TGTGCCAGCAGCCAAGATCTTCCCCCTAGCGGGGTTATGTTCTTC.

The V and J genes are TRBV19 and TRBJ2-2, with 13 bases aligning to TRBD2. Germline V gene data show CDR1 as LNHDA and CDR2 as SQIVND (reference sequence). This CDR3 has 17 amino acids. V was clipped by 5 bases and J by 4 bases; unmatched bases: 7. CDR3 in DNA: TGTGCCAGTAGTTCCGGACTAGCGGGAGTGGGCACCGGGGAGCTGTTTTTT. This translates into CASSSGLAGVGTGELFF.

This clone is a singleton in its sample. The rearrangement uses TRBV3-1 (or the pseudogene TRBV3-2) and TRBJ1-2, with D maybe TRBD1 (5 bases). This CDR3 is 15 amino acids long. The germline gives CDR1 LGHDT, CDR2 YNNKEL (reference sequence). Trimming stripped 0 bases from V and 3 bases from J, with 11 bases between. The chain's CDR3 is CASSQDGIGDYGYTF. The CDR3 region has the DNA TGTGCCAGCAGCCAAGATGGAATAGGGGACTATGGCTACACCTTC.

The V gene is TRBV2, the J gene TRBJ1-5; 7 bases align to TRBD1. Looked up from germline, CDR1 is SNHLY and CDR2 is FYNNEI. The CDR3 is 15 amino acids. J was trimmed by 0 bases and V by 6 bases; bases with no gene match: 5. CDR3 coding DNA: TGTGCCAGCAGCGAACAGGGGACTAGCAATCAGCCCCAGCATTTT. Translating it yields CASSEQGTSNQPQHF. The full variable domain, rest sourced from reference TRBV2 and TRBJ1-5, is EPEVTQTPSHQVTQMGQEVILRCVPISNHLYFYWYRQILGQKVEFLVSFYNNEISEKSEIFDDQFSVERPDGSNFTLKIRSTKLEDSAMYFCASSEQGTSNQPQHFGDGTRLSIL.

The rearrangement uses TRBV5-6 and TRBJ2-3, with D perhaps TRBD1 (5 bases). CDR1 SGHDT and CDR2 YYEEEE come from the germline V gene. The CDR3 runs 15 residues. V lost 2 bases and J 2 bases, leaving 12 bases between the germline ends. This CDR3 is CASSFTGLITDTQYF. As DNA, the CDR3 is TGTGCCAGCAGCTTTACAGGTCTCATCACAGATACGCAGTATTTT.

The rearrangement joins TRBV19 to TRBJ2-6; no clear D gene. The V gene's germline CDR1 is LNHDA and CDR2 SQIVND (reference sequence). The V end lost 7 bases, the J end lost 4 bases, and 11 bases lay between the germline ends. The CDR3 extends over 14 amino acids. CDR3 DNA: TGTGCCAGTACCGCGCCAGGCGGGGCCAACGTCCTGACTTTC. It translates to CASTAPGGANVLTF.

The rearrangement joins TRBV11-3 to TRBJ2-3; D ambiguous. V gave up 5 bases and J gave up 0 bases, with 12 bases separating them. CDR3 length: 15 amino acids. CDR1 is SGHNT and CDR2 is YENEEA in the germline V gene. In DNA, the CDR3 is TGTGCCAGCAGCCCCGGAGCCTCCAGCACAGATACGCAGTATTTT. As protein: CASSPGASSTDTQYF.

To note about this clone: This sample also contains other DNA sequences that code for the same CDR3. CDR3 coding DNA: TGTGCCAGCAGCCAAAGTGCGGGAGGTTCCTACGAGCAGTACTTC. Protein: CASSQSAGGSYEQYF. The J gene is TRBJ2-7, the V gene TRBV4-2, with TRBD2 matching 8 bases. Looked up from germline, CDR1 is LGHNA and CDR2 is YNFKEQ. The CDR3 is 15 amino acids. Trimming at V came to 2 bases and at J to 1 base, leaving 4 bases not matched to a gene.

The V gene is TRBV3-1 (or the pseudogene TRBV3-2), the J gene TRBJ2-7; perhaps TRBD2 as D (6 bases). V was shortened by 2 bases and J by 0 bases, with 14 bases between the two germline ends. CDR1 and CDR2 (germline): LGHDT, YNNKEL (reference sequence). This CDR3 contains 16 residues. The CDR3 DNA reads TGTGCCAGCAGCCAAAGGGGCGGGATCCACTCCTACGAGCAGTACTTC. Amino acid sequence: CASSQRGGIHSYEQYF.

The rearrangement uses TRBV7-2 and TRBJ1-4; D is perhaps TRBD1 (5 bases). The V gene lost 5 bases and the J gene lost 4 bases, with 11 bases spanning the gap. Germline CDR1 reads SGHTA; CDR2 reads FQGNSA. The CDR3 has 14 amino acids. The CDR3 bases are TGTGCCAGCAGCGTGACAGCCGTTAATGAAAAACTGTTTTTT. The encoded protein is CASSVTAVNEKLFF.

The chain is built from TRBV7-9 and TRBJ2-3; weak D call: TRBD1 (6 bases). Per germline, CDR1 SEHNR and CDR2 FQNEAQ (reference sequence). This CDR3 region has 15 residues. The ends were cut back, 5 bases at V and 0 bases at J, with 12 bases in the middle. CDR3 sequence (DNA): TGTGCCAGCAGCCAAGGACAGTTGAGCACAGATACGCAGTATTTT. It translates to CASSQGQLSTDTQYF.

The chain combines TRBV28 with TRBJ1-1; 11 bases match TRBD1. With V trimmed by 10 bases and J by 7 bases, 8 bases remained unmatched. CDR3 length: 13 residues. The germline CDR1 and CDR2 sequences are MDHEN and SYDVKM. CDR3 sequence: CATTGQGAGEAFF. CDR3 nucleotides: TGTGCCACCACAGGACAGGGGGCGGGTGAAGCTTTCTTT.

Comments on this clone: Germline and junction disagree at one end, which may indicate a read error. The DNA for the CDR3 is TGTGCCTGCAGTGTACTAGCGGGAGTGGGTGAGCAGTACTTC. As protein: CACSVLAGVGEQYF. The V gene is TRBV7-2, the J gene TRBJ2-7; 11 bases are shared with TRBD2. The CDR3 runs 14 residues. From germline, CDR1 is SGHTA and CDR2 FQGNSA.

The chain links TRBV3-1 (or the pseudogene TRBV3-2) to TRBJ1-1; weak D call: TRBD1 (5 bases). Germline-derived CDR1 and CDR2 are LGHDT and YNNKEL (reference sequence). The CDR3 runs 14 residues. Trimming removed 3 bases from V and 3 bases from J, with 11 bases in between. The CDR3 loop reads CASSQFGGDTEAFF. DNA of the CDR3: TGTGCCAGCAGCCAGTTCGGGGGGGACACTGAAGCTTTCTTT.

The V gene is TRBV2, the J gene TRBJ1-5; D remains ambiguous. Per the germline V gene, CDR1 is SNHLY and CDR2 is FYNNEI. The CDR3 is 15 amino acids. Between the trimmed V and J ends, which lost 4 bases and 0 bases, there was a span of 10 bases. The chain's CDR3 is CASSVSGYSNQPQHF. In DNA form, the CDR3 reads TGTGCCAGCAGTGTAAGCGGATATAGCAATCAGCCCCAGCATTTT. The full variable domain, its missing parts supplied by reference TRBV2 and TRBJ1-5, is EPEVTQTPSHQVTQMGQEVILRCVPISNHLYFYWYRQILGQKVEFLVSFYNNEISEKSEIFDDQFSVERPDGSNFTLKIRSTKLEDSAMYFCASSVSGYSNQPQHFGDGTRLSIL.

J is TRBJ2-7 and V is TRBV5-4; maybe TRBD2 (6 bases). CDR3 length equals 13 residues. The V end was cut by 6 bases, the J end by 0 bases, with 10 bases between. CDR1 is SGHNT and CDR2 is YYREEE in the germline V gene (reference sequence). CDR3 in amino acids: CASTTEGSYEQYF. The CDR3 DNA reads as TGTGCCAGCACCACGGAGGGCTCCTACGAGCAGTACTTC.

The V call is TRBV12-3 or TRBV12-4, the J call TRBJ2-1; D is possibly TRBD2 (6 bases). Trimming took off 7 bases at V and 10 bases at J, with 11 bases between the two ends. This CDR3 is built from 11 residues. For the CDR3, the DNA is TGTGCCAGCATGGAACTAGCCGAGCAGTTCTTC. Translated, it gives CASMELAEQFF.

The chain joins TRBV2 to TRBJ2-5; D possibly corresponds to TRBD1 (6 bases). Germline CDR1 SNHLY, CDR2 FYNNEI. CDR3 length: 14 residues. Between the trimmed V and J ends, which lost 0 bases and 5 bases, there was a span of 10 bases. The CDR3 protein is CASSEAAGEETQYF. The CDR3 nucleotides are TGTGCCAGCAGTGAAGCGGCAGGGGAGGAGACCCAGTACTTC.

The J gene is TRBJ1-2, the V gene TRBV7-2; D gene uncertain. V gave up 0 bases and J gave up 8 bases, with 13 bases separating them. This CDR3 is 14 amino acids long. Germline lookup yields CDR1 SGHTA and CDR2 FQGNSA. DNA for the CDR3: TGTGCCAGCAGCTTAGCGCCGGGAGGAGGCGGCTACACCTTC. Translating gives CASSLAPGGGGYTF. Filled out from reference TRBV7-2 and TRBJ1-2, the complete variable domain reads GAGVSQSPSNKVTEKGKDVELRCDPISGHTALYWYRQSLGQGLEFLIYFQGNSAPDKSGLPSDRFSAERTGGSVSTLTIQRTQQEDSAVYLCASSLAPGGGGYTFGSGTRLTVV.

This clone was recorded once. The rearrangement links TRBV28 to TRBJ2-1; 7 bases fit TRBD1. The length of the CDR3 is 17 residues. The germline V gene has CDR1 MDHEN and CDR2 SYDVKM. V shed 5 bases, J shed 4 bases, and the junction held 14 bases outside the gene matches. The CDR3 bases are TGTGCCAGCAGTCCGTTAACAGGGGTTATCTCATACAATGAGCAGTTCTTC. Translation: CASSPLTGVISYNEQFF.

The CDR3 region is CASTSQGINYGYTF. As DNA, the CDR3 is TGTGCCAGCACCTCCCAGGGGATTAACTATGGCTACACCTTC. This sequence joins TRBV28 and TRBJ1-2, with D maybe TRBD1 (6 bases). Germline values: CDR1 MDHEN, CDR2 SYDVKM. The CDR3 contains 14 residues. The ends were cut back, 7 bases at V and 1 base at J, with 13 bases in the middle.

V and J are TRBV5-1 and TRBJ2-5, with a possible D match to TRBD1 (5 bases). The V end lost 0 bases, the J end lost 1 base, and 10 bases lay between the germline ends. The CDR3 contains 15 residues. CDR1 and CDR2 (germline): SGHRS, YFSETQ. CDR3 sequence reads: CASSLDGASQETQYF. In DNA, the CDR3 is TGCGCCAGCAGCTTGGATGGGGCAAGCCAAGAGACCCAGTACTTC.

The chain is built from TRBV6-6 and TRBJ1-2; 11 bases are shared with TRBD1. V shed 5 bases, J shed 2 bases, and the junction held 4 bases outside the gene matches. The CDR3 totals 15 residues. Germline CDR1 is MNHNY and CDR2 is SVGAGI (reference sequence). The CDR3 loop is CASSPRTGGNYGYTF. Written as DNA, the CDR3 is TGTGCCAGCAGTCCTAGGACAGGGGGCAACTATGGCTACACCTTC.

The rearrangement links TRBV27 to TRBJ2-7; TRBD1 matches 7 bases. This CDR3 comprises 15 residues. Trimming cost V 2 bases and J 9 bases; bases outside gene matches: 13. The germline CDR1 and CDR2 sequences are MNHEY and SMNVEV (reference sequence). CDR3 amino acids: CASSLGPQGDHRQYF. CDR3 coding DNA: TGTGCCAGCAGTTTAGGACCCCAGGGGGATCATCGGCAGTACTTC.